The 14 T cell receptor beta chains in this list originate from one sample, sequenced in a study of shared clonotypes between healthy human individuals. TCRdb's copy holds only in-frame clones and misses some; the assay was immunoSEQ multiplex PCR. The sample comprises 850,000 to 1,200,000 clones, around 76% of which are singletons, and 1.4% rests with the top ten. Sequencing was performed on memory CD4+ T cells sorted from blood. Subset denoted: CD45RA-negative fraction. The receptors shown here come from a man between 18 and 35 years old in good health.

This clone was recorded a few times. The J gene is TRBJ1-1, the V gene TRBV10-3; a weak D match, TRBD1 (5 bases). V lost 3 bases, J lost 0 bases, and 11 bases lay in between. Germline values: CDR1 ENHRY, CDR2 SYGVKD. The CDR3 consists of 15 residues. The CDR3 reads CAISDPGIMNTEAFF. CDR3 in DNA: TGTGCCATCAGTGACCCAGGGATAATGAACACTGAAGCTTTCTTT.

This chain joins TRBV19 and TRBJ1-5; D unclear. Germline V gene sequence: CDR1 LNHDA, CDR2 SQIVND (reference sequence). Trimming left V 7 bases short and J 4 bases short, with 11 bases between. CDR3 length: 13 residues. CDR3 sequence reads: CASIGRLNQPQHF. The CDR3 bases are TGTGCCAGTATCGGCAGGCTGAATCAGCCCCAGCATTTT.

This clone was observed many times. The V gene is TRBV5-5, the J gene TRBJ1-3, with D maybe TRBD1 (5 bases). The CDR3 length is 17 residues. Trimming took off 0 bases at V and 3 bases at J, with 16 bases between the two ends. CDR1 is SGHKS and CDR2 is YYEKEE in the germline V gene (reference sequence). The CDR3 loop reads CASSLGGLITGGNTIYF. For the CDR3, the DNA is TGTGCCAGCAGCTTGGGGGGCCTGATCACTGGTGGAAACACCATATATTTT.

The chain is built from TRBV5-6 and TRBJ1-3; D is uncertain. The CDR3 contains 14 residues. Trimming took 5 bases from V and 0 from J, leaving 9 bases between them. Germline-derived CDR1 and CDR2 are SGHDT and YYEEEE. CDR3 nucleotides: TGTGCCAGCAGGACATTGAGCTCTGGAAACACCATATATTTT. As protein: CASRTLSSGNTIYF. The full variable domain, in which reference TRBV5-6 and TRBJ1-3 provide the parts outside the CDR3, is DAGVTQSPTHLIKTRGQQVTLRCSPKSGHDTVSWYQQALGQGPQFIFQYYEEEERQRGNFPDRFSGHQFPNYSSELNVNALLLGDSALYLCASRTLSSGNTIYFGEGSWLTVV.

This sequence joins TRBV5-6 and TRBJ2-2, with D tentatively TRBD2 (5 bases). The CDR3 totals 16 residues. V was cut by 4 bases and J by 1 base, with 14 bases left in between. Germline V gene data show CDR1 as SGHDT and CDR2 as YYEEEE. This chain's CDR3 is CASSPGLQRNTGELFF. Written as DNA, the CDR3 is TGTGCCAGCAGCCCCGGACTCCAGCGGAACACCGGGGAGCTGTTTTTT.

This rearrangement joins TRBV30 to TRBJ1-6; possibly TRBD1 for D (6 bases). Germline assignment: CDR1 GTSNPN and CDR2 SVGIG (reference sequence). CDR3 size: 14 residues. V lost 0 bases and J 6 bases, leaving 9 bases between the germline ends. CDR3 nucleotides: TGTGCCTGGAGTGTGGCCAGGGGTAATTCACCCCTCCACTTT. Protein product: CAWSVARGNSPLHF.

This rearrangement joins TRBV10-3 to TRBJ1-4, with a possible D match to TRBD1 (6 bases). CDR1 and CDR2 from the germline V gene are ENHRY and SYGVKD. The length of the CDR3 is 14 residues. With 2 bases removed from V and 6 bases from J, the gap between germline ends came to 10 bases. CDR3 sequence reads: CAISEAGVDEKLFF. Written as DNA, the CDR3 is TGTGCCATCAGTGAGGCAGGGGTGGATGAAAAACTGTTTTTT.

V is TRBV30 and J is TRBJ1-6; D may be TRBD1 (6 bases). This CDR3 spans 15 amino acids. From germline, CDR1 is GTSNPN and CDR2 SVGIG (reference sequence). V shed 0 bases and J shed 7 bases, with 13 bases lying between them. The DNA of the CDR3 is TGTGCCTGGAGTGTACTTCGGACAGAGAATTCACCCCTCCACTTT. Residues: CAWSVLRTENSPLHF. The whole variable domain, filled in from reference TRBV30 and TRBJ1-6, reads SQTIHQWPATLVQPVGSPLSLECTVEGTSNPNLYWYRQAAGRGLQLLFYSVGIGQISSEVPQNLSASRPQDRQFILSSKKLLLSDSGFYLCAWSVLRTENSPLHFGNGTRLTVT.

The rearrangement uses TRBV28 and TRBJ2-7; D gene ambiguous. The length of the CDR3 is 11 residues. Germline V gene lookup returns CDR1 MDHEN and CDR2 SYDVKM. Trimming cost V 1 base and J 6 bases, with 4 bases left between them. CDR3 protein: CASSLFGEQYF. The CDR3 DNA follows: TGTGCCAGCAGTTTATTTGGCGAGCAGTACTTC. Filled out from reference TRBV28 and TRBJ2-7, the complete variable domain reads DVKVTQSSRYLVKRTGEKVFLECVQDMDHENMFWYRQDPGLGLRLIYFSYDVKMKEKGDIPEGYSVSREKKERFSLILESASTNQTSMYLCASSLFGEQYFGPGTRLTVT.

V usage is TRBV28 and J usage is TRBJ2-7, with no clear D. Trimming took off 3 bases at V and 4 bases at J, with 13 bases between the two ends. This CDR3 contains 14 residues. Germline-derived CDR1 and CDR2 are MDHEN and SYDVKM. DNA of the CDR3: TGTGCCAGCAGTTTTGGCGGAAACCAATACGAGCAGTACTTC. It translates to CASSFGGNQYEQYF.

The chain combines TRBV2 with TRBJ2-1, with a possible D match to TRBD1 (6 bases). This CDR3 contains 13 residues. The germline gives CDR1 SNHLY, CDR2 FYNNEI. V lost 8 bases and J 4 bases, leaving 12 bases between the germline ends. The CDR3: CASREGEYNEQFF. The CDR3 DNA follows: TGTGCCAGCCGCGAGGGGGAATACAATGAGCAGTTCTTC. The whole variable domain, filled in from reference TRBV2 and TRBJ2-1, reads EPEVTQTPSHQVTQMGQEVILRCVPISNHLYFYWYRQILGQKVEFLVSFYNNEISEKSEIFDDQFSVERPDGSNFTLKIRSTKLEDSAMYFCASREGEYNEQFFGPGTRLTVL.

This rearrangement joins TRBV30 to TRBJ2-3; TRBD2 agrees at 12 bases. The CDR3 length is 14 residues. V lost 3 bases to trimming and J lost 6 bases; unmatched junction nucleotides: 4. The germline CDR1 and CDR2 sequences are GTSNPN and SVGIG (reference sequence). The CDR3 nucleotides are TGTGCCTGGAGGACTAGCGGGAGTTGGGATACGCAGTATTTT. Translating gives CAWRTSGSWDTQYF.

The chain joins TRBV5-8 to TRBJ2-3, with a tentative D call TRBD2 (5 bases). CDR3 length: 17 residues. Trimming took 1 base from V and 0 from J, leaving 15 bases between them. CDR1 SGHTS and CDR2 YDEGEE come from the germline V gene. CDR3 nucleotides: TGTGCCAGCAGCTTGCGCCAATCGGGATGGAGCACAGATACGCAGTATTTT. Translated: CASSLRQSGWSTDTQYF.

The V and J genes are TRBV5-1 and TRBJ2-1, with TRBD1 matching 7 bases. Per germline, CDR1 SGHRS and CDR2 YFSETQ. With V trimmed by 2 bases and J by 5 bases, 10 bases remained unmatched. The CDR3 covers 16 residues. CDR3 in amino acids: CASSFMRQGPNNEQFF. The CDR3 DNA reads as TGCGCCAGCAGCTTCATGAGACAGGGCCCGAACAATGAGCAGTTCTTC.